The 8 T cell receptor beta chains below come from one sample, sequenced in a study of T-cell memory formation after mild COVID-19. Each CDR3 protein gets one entry after TCRdb re-called the 5' RACE reads with MiXCR. Of 200,000 to 250,000 distinct CDR3 sequences in the sample, over 7.5% were seen once. The sample taken for sequencing was PBMCs or a T cell subset sorted from them (not recorded which). The receptors originated from a man between 18 and 29 years old who had mild COVID-19 (a few samples of this study predate the infection). Cell type and time point are not known.

The chain carries TRBV3-1 and TRBJ2-7; D is undetermined. The germline gives CDR1 LGHDT, CDR2 YNNKEL (reference sequence). Trimming stripped 1 base from V and 2 bases from J, with 12 bases between. The CDR3 is 15 amino acids. The CDR3 protein is CASSQGVPRTYEQYF. The CDR3 region has the DNA TGTGCCAGCAGCCAAGGGGTGCCCAGAACCTACGAGCAGTACTTC.

This clonotype has just a few counts. The chain couples TRBV10-3 to TRBJ2-4; the D gene is possibly TRBD2 (5 bases). Per germline, CDR1 ENHRY and CDR2 SYGVKD. The CDR3 has 12 amino acids. V lost 3 bases, J lost 7 bases, and 7 bases lay in between. The CDR3 nucleotides are TGTGCCATCAGTGAAAGGGAGAACATTCAGTACTTC. Protein: CAISERENIQYF.

In the case of this clonotype: One end of the junction does not line up with germline, which may come from a read error. The chain combines TRBV25-1 with TRBJ1-4; the D gene is possibly TRBD1 (6 bases). CDR1 and CDR2 (germline): MGHDK, SYGVNS. The CDR3 extends over 15 amino acids. The CDR3 spells CASSESGRGGEKLFF. The DNA for the CDR3 is TGTGCCAGCAGCGAATCGGGCAGGGGCGGTGAAAAACTGTTTTTT.

This clonotype was observed a handful of times. The rearrangement links TRBV10-3 to TRBJ2-5, with 11 positions matching TRBD1. The junction had 5 bases not matched to a gene; V was cut back by 6 bases and J by 2 bases. The CDR3 is 15 residues long. Per germline, CDR1 ENHRY and CDR2 SYGVKD. The CDR3 nucleotides read TGTGCCATCAGGGCCGGGGACAGGGGGCAAGAGACCCAGTACTTC. The encoded protein is CAIRAGDRGQETQYF.

V is TRBV4-3 and J is TRBJ2-3, with 10 bases lining up with TRBD2. Germline trimming cut 3 bases from V and 5 bases from J; bases unmatched to any gene: 5. CDR1 and CDR2 from the germline V gene are LGHNA and YSLEER. The CDR3 is made up of 15 amino acids. CDR3 protein: CASSQSGGEVDTQYF. As DNA, the CDR3 is TGCGCCAGCAGCCAGAGCGGGGGGGAAGTAGATACGCAGTATTTT.

This clonotype was recorded at least ten times. The chain carries TRBV6-5 and TRBJ2-1; TRBD2 is a possible D gene (6 bases). V gave up 6 bases and J gave up 2 bases, with 20 bases separating them. This CDR3 spans 17 amino acids. Germline V gene sequence: CDR1 MNHEY, CDR2 SVGAGI. The chain's CDR3 is CASSPLPSAFAYNEQFF. CDR3 sequence (DNA): TGTGCCAGCAGCCCACTTCCTAGCGCCTTCGCCTACAATGAGCAGTTCTTC.

This clonotype turned up a few times. The chain joins TRBV4-2 to TRBJ2-3, with 11 bases that match TRBD2. The CDR3 is made up of 17 amino acids. Germline lookup yields CDR1 LGHNA and CDR2 YNFKEQ. The junction had 3 bases not matched to a gene; V was cut back by 1 base and J by 0 bases. The CDR3 protein is CASSQAPSGGSTDTQYF. In DNA form, the CDR3 reads TGTGCCAGCAGCCAAGCCCCTAGCGGGGGGAGCACAGATACGCAGTATTTT.

V gene TRBV12-3 or TRBV12-4 combines with J gene TRBJ2-2; D is ambiguous. The CDR3 is made up of 14 amino acids. The V gene lost 10 bases and the J gene lost 6 bases, with 18 bases spanning the gap. The CDR3 sequence: CATLLWGTPGELFF. The DNA of the CDR3 is TGTGCCACCCTACTCTGGGGTACCCCCGGGGAGCTGTTTTTT.